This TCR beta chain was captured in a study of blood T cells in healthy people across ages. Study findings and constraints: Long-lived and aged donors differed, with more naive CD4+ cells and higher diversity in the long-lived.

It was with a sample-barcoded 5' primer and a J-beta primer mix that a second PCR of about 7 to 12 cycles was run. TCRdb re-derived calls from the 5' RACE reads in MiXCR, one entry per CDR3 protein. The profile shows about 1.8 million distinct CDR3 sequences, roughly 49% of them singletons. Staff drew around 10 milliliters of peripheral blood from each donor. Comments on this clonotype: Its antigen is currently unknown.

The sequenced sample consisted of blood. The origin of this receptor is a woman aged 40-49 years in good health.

The CDR3, as DNA: TGCAGTGCTAGACATAACTCTGGGGCCAACGTCCTGACTTTC. This sequence encodes CSARHNSGANVLTF. The J gene is TRBJ2-6, the V gene TRBV20-1; the D is unclear. Germline loops: CDR1 DFQATT, CDR2 SNEGSKA (reference sequence). The CDR3 contains 14 residues. V was cut by 2 bases and J by 0 bases, with 5 bases left in between.